This TCR beta chain was sequenced in a study of T cells after yellow fever vaccination. Study-level results: Post-booster repertoires again held most primary-vaccination clones (approximately 96% CD4, roughly 90% CD8). Across the CD4 and CD8 compartments, a small share of clonotypes was present in both.

Notes on this clonotype: Its antigen is still unknown.

TCR cDNA, made by 5'RACE template switching, carried an added universal primer site and UMIs. MiXCR, applied by TCRdb to the 5' RACE reads, yields one record per CDR3 protein. The sample has just under 600,000 distinct CDR3 sequences; approximately 12% are singletons. The trim removed 4 bases at V and 15 bases at J, leaving 11 bases unmatched. CDR3 length: 14 residues. Germline CDR1 reads SGHTS; CDR2 reads YDEGEE. The receptor was isolated from a young man who received the YFV17D yellow fever vaccine. The chain employs TRBV5-8 and TRBJ2-1; 12 bases map to TRBD1. The input for sequencing was PBMCs, taken on the day of the yellow fever booster vaccination. This CDR3 is CASSIGTGGVRGFF. DNA for the CDR3: TGTGCCAGCAGCATCGGGACAGGGGGCGTAAGGGGGTTCTTC.